This T cell receptor (beta chain) was observed in a study of T cell repertoires in cytomegalovirus infection. A note on this clonotype: The antigen remains undetermined.

Each CDR3 protein gets one entry after TCRdb re-called the reads with MiXCR. The table records nearly 650,000 distinct CDR3 sequences, approximately 24% of them present only once. Germline V gene lookup returns CDR1 SGHDN and CDR2 FVKESK. The CDR3 has 15 amino acids. Trimming took 1 base from V and 7 from J; bases not matched to a gene: 6. General observations from the study: Ex vivo responses were dominated by HLA-C-restricted CMV-specific TCR beta clonotypes.

The V and J genes are TRBV14 and TRBJ1-1; 10 bases map to TRBD1. The receptor comes from a human donor in good health (CMV status not recorded). Some clones in this sample may be carry-over from other donors' samples. The sequenced sample consisted of CD8+ T cells from PBMCs. CDR3 bases: TGTGCCAGCAGCCAAGCAGACAGGGGGCTTATTGAAGCTTTCTTT. It specifies CASSQADRGLIEAFF.